The next 5 T cell receptor beta chains were all read from a single sample in a study of T-cell reconstitution after alpha-beta-depleted transplantation in children. Unique molecular identifiers were built into the TCRbeta library. TCRdb reprocessed the PCR reads with MiXCR, giving one entry per CDR3 protein. This table has hundreds of thousands of distinct CDR3 sequences, roughly 17% appearing once. The specimen comprised PBMCs from the stem cell graft donor, sampled from the stem cell graft. The source is a human donor who donated a stem cell graft to a child with acute myeloid leukemia.

This clonotype was counted a few times. This chain connects TRBV7-8 to TRBJ2-1; possible D gene TRBD1, 6 bases. Germline CDR1 SGHVS, CDR2 FQNEAQ. The CDR3 totals 14 residues. Trimming shortened V by 10 bases and J by 5 bases, and 18 bases separated the two germline ends. CDR3 amino acids: CATKRGMTDNEQFF. As DNA, the CDR3 is TGTGCCACAAAGAGGGGGATGACAGACAATGAGCAGTTCTTC.

This chain uses TRBV20-1 with TRBJ1-5, with D tentatively TRBD1 (5 bases). V lost 8 bases and J 0 bases, leaving 14 bases between the germline ends. Germline loops: CDR1 DFQATT, CDR2 SNEGSKA (reference sequence). There are 14 residues in the CDR3. The CDR3 DNA sequence: TGCAGTACTAAGGGACGGTTTAGCAATCAGCCCCAGCATTTT. This codes for CSTKGRFSNQPQHF.

Concerning this clonotype: One junction end disagrees with the germline gene, perhaps due to a read error. V and J are TRBV28 and TRBJ1-5, with D tentatively TRBD1 (5 bases). The CDR3 is 16 residues long. Germline CDR1 and CDR2: MDHEN and SYDVKM. The CDR3 is CASGLHQGTHNQPQHF. The CDR3 region has the DNA TGTGCCAGCGGTTTACATCAGGGTACCCACAATCAGCCCCAGCATTTT.

V usage is TRBV4-3 and J usage is TRBJ2-4, with D possibly TRBD2 on 6 matching bases. This CDR3 comprises 17 residues. CDR1 is LGHNA and CDR2 is YSLEER in the germline V gene. Trimming removed 0 bases at V and 1 base at J, with 13 bases between. The CDR3 DNA reads as TGCGCCAGCAGCCAAGATTATGGAGGGATGGCCAAAAACATTCAGTACTTC. This gives the protein CASSQDYGGMAKNIQYF.

This clonotype was picked up many times. The chain carries TRBV10-1 and TRBJ1-5, with D maybe TRBD1 (5 bases). V lost 2 bases to trimming and J lost 5 bases, with 10 bases between them. Germline CDR1 is WNHNN and CDR2 is SYGVQD (reference sequence). This CDR3 comprises 14 residues. This CDR3 is CASSEGAADQPQHF. The DNA of the CDR3 is TGCGCCAGCAGTGAGGGGGCAGCAGATCAGCCCCAGCATTTT.